This TCR beta chain was found in a study of blood T cell repertoires in COVID-19 (TCRdb year 2020). For context, the study as a whole: Samples covering the acute and convalescent phases of COVID-19 were provided by collaborators in the United States, Italy and Spain. The samples were drawn from the first 160 participants of the ongoing ImmuneRACE study and from under 1,500 subjects provided by 6 global collaborators. The prospective study material was composed of cDNA or gDNA derived from T cells, B-cell-depleted T cells, or PBMCs. Subjects who had been exposed to COVID-19, were actively infected with it, or had recovered from it provided the deeply sampled blood TCRbeta repertoires that made up the dataset. HLA class I and class II types, where available, came from metadata supplied by the sample provider rather than from assay-based typing. A de-identified subject ID, COVID-19 status, age in years and sex were almost always included in the sample metadata. The repertoires were released in a freely available public database meant as a resource for research on the immune response to SARS-CoV-2. What the work shows at the level of the full study, not this receptor alone: The quantity of clinical and demographic metadata differed by source and by participant and was supplied without curation.

Based on the germline V gene, the CDR1 and CDR2 sequences are MDHEN and SYDVKM. The CDR3 goes from the cysteine to the phenylalanine over 14 residues. The retained sequence is limited to the CDR3, 42 bases, with the frame set at the first base. V and J are truncated by 5 bases and 3 bases respectively, leaving an intervening sequence of 11 bases. The immunoSEQ Assay, a bias-controlled multiplex PCR, was used to amplify TCRbeta CDR3 regions from genomic DNA. The authors processed their data as follows. The number of nucleated cells in each sample was estimated by amplification of reference gene primers within the assay. To quantify the absolute abundance of each unique TCRbeta CDR3 rearrangement, sequence reads were collapsed and filtered. For each sample, productive Simpson clonality was calculated by taking the square root of Simpson's diversity index across productive rearrangements. TCRdb mirrors the immuneACCESS table, restricted to in-frame sequences. Some clones are absent from its copies; in checked studies, under half trace to an unresolved V gene, and the reason for the others is unknown. Clone size and the V and J calls come from that table; the DNA yielded D and trimming. The sample table contains 100,000 to 150,000 clones; only one count was recorded for around nine tenths of them. Approximately 1.2% of the sample goes to the ten largest clones.

The collaborating institutions used their own protocols to collect whole blood in K2EDTA tubes. For TCRbeta analysis, collaborators shipped samples as frozen whole blood, isolated PBMCs, or DNA extracted from either of those sample types. A remark on this clone: No antigen is known for it. Within one base of it there is no much larger clone, and no base qualities were kept.

Recombination joined TRBV28 with TRBJ1-3; confidence is insufficient to name the D gene. This receptor was taken from a woman older than 75 with acute or convalescent COVID-19. Specimen: peripheral blood. The DNA sequence is TGTGCCAGCAGTAAAAGCTCGCGTGGAAACACCATATATTTT. Translated, this is CASSKSSRGNTIYF.